Below, one TCR beta chain is given with its context. Its specificity is unknown. This entry comes from a study of CXCR3-negative and CXCR3-positive naive CD8 T cells. About the study: Some 150 million TRB reads were obtained in total, which works out to about 1.5 +/- 0.3 million per library. Study-wide results and caveats: Hydrophobicity was higher for TRB CDR3s found in CXCR3-positive naive cells than in CXCR3-negative naive cells. Memory cells showed distinct TRBV-TRBJ patterns, while the two naive subsets matched. CXCR3 levels fell partly with cryopreservation; most assays relied on fresh PBMCs.

The study made its TRB cDNA libraries by 5' RACE, adding UMI labels. For each CDR3 protein, TCRdb gives one entry from its re-call of the 5' RACE reads, without DNA. The sample has 150,000 or so distinct CDR3 sequences. A CD45RO-CCR7+CD27+CD95- profile was what naive CD8+ T cells displayed. This CDR3 has 19 residues. Germline CDR1 reads MNHEY; CDR2 reads SVGEGT. This clonotype was obtained from a human donor in good health. Some clones in this sample may be carry-over from other donors' samples. Sequencing input: naive CXCR3+ CD8+ T cells from blood. The subset is: CD45RO-CCR7+CD27+CD95- naive CD8+ T cells expressing CXCR3 (TNR3+). This chain joins TRBV6-2 or TRBV6-3 and TRBJ2-1; TCRdb reports TRBD1, a call that lacks DNA to check it against. The CDR3 spells CASSYSSADSGTLSYEQFF.